This T cell receptor beta chain came from a study of Graves' ophthalmopathy and Graves' hyperthyroidism. Notes on the study in general: In blood appeared most of the expanded thyroid clonotypes whose frequency exceeded 0.001. Sensitivity of approximately 66% and specificity of less than 75% were achieved by the model that predicted ophthalmopathy progression.

This clonotype was detected many times. No antigen is known for it. Amplification of TCR beta CDR3 regions used RNA transcripts. A first-round RT-PCR used HTBI primers, followed by a second-round multiplex PCR. In TCRdb, the multiplex PCR reads were re-called with MiXCR into one record per CDR3 protein. The data show 220,000 or so distinct CDR3 sequences, around a fifth seen once. CDR3 length: 16 amino acids. Deletions cut 3 bases from V and 2 bases from J, with 17 bases between. CDR1 and CDR2 from the germline V gene are LNHNV and YYDKDF (reference sequence). Presentation of ophthalmopathy in the donors involved moderate-to-severe activity, CAS ≥3, NOSPECS ≥4 and a duration under 3 months.

Source material: peripheral blood. This chain joins TRBV15 and TRBJ2-7, with D hard to call. The clonotype was recovered from a woman aged 45-59 years with Graves' ophthalmopathy. CDR3: CATSSAPGSTPYEQYF. The CDR3 DNA follows: TGTGCCACCAGCAGTGCCCCGGGCTCGACTCCCTACGAGCAGTACTTC.